A selection of T cell receptor beta chains follows, all from one sample in a study of T cell clones after liver transplantation. The protocol was immunoSEQ multiplex PCR, while the TCRdb copy is restricted to in-frame clones and leaves out a portion. The repertoire holds about 45,000 clones, with about 82% as singletons. The sequences come from CD4+ T cells from blood, collected 24 months after liver transplant. All receptors come from a human patient who received a liver transplant. Certain T cells may be donor cells from the graft. The CDR3 runs from the conserved cysteine through the conserved F or W. D genes are given only for firm matches.

D gene | CDR3 length | V gene | CDR3 protein
. | 13 | TRBV7-3 | CASRQNTNTEAFF
. | 11 | TRBV20-1 | CSATNMDEQFF
. | 15 | TRBV7-9 | CASSLASAGVDTQYF
. | 15 | TRBV5-1 | CASSLAQGPGQPQHF
TRBD1 | 15 | TRBV10-1 | CARTCRQGNTGELFF
TRBD1 | 18 | TRBV30 | CAWSRIPGQGSGANVLTF
. | 16 | TRBV5-4 | CASSILTAWEAETQYF
TRBD1 | 15 | TRBV5-1 | CASSLVRQGNYEQYF
. | 14 | TRBV5-6 | CASSFQGRVYGYTF
. | 11 | TRBV28 | CASASQGGPFF
. | 12 | TRBV7-2 | CASTHSNTEAFF
TRBD1 | 15 | TRBV2 | CAGEGTGGPGEKLFF
TRBD1 | 16 | TRBV9 | CATRSKWTGSNQPQHF
. | 15 | TRBV7-2 | CASSLANKDTGELFF